The 25 T cell receptor beta chains below come from one sample, sequenced in a study of cytomegalovirus exposure and HLA in healthy donors. The PCR contained 60 Vbeta and 13 Jbeta primers. Sequencing used immunoSEQ multiplex PCR; TCRdb keeps in-frame clones, though not all of them. The sample yields 120,000 or so clones, about 80% seen once. The source material was PBMCs. Receptor source: a woman aged 60-75 years in good health and CMV-seropositive.

The chain recombines TRBV5-6 with TRBJ2-3, with 8 bases that match TRBD1. The germline V gene encodes CDR1 SGHDT and CDR2 YYEEEE. With 0 bases clipped from V and 6 bases from J, the junction kept 15 bases outside the gene matches. The CDR3 is 18 amino acids. The CDR3 bases are TGTGCCAGCAGCTTGGCCCGGGCAGGGGGCCGGGGGCTGGATACGCAGTATTTT. As protein: CASSLARAGGRGLDTQYF.

The CDR3, as DNA: TGTGCCACCAGCAGAGATTTGGCAGGGGGTCAGCCCCAGCATTTT. Translating it yields CATSRDLAGGQPQHF. The V call is TRBV15, the J call TRBJ1-5; 7 bases line up with TRBD1. The germline CDR1 and CDR2 sequences are LNHNV and YYDKDF (reference sequence). Trimming removed 0 bases from V and 6 bases from J; junction bases left unmatched: 5. This CDR3 spans 15 amino acids.

The table lists this clone with a few counts. The CDR3 here is CASSEGGSSYNEQFF. CDR3 sequence (DNA): TGTGCCAGCAGTGAAGGCGGGAGCTCCTACAATGAGCAGTTCTTC. The rearrangement links TRBV6-4 to TRBJ2-1, with TRBD2 identical over 7 bases. Trimming cost V 3 bases and J 0 bases; bases outside gene matches: 2. Germline lookup yields CDR1 MRHNA and CDR2 SNTAGT. The CDR3 is 15 residues long.

The chain employs TRBV19 and TRBJ2-5, with D perhaps matching TRBD1 (5 bases). The germline gives CDR1 LNHDA, CDR2 SQIVND (reference sequence). The V and J ends lost 3 bases and 5 bases respectively, with 13 bases between them. The CDR3 has 14 residues. CDR3 sequence reads: CASSILGRAETQYF. CDR3 bases: TGTGCCAGTAGTATTCTTGGCAGGGCCGAGACCCAGTACTTC.

The chain employs TRBV27 and TRBJ2-7; D uncertain. CDR3 length: 16 residues. Between the trimmed V and J ends, which lost 0 bases and 3 bases, there was a span of 15 bases. CDR1 is MNHEY and CDR2 is SMNVEV in the germline V gene (reference sequence). CDR3 DNA: TGTGCCAGCAGTTTATCGTCAGGAAACACGCACTACGAGCAGTACTTC. This translates into CASSLSSGNTHYEQYF.

This clone occurred once. The J gene is TRBJ1-3, the V gene TRBV9; D perhaps matches TRBD1 (5 bases). The CDR3 totals 15 residues. Germline V lookup: CDR1 SGDLS, CDR2 YYNGEE. V gave up 4 bases and J gave up 4 bases, with 15 bases separating them. CDR3 coding DNA: TGTGCCAGCAGCCCTAAGGAGGGGCGGGGAAACACCATATATTTT. Translated, it gives CASSPKEGRGNTIYF.

The chain joins TRBV6-5 to TRBJ2-3; 10 bases align to TRBD1. The CDR3 runs to 15 residues. J was trimmed by 6 bases and V by 7 bases; bases with no gene match: 10. Germline CDR1 MNHEY, CDR2 SVGAGI. The CDR3 bases are TGTGCCAGCAACGAGGCGGGACAGGGGCGGGATACGCAGTATTTT. Its translation: CASNEAGQGRDTQYF.

The chain recombines TRBV7-9 with TRBJ2-5; 11 bases align to TRBD2. V dropped 3 bases and J dropped 4; count of bases not matched to a gene: 4. Germline V lookup: CDR1 SEHNR, CDR2 FQNEAQ (reference sequence). This CDR3 contains 15 residues. The CDR3 nucleotides read TGTGCCAGCAGCTTCACCGGGACTAGCGGAGAGACCCAGTACTTC. Translated, it gives CASSFTGTSGETQYF.

The rearrangement joins TRBV28 to TRBJ1-4; unclear D gene. V lost 3 bases to trimming and J lost 3 bases, with 8 bases between them. CDR3 size: 14 residues. The germline gives CDR1 MDHEN, CDR2 SYDVKM. The CDR3 DNA is TGTGCCAGCAGTTTTTTACAGCCTAATGAAAAACTGTTTTTT. As protein: CASSFLQPNEKLFF.

The gene calls are TRBV7-9 and TRBJ2-3; D gene ambiguous. The germline V gene has CDR1 SEHNR and CDR2 FQNEAQ (reference sequence). The CDR3 has 15 amino acids. With 5 bases removed from V and 9 bases from J, the gap between germline ends came to 21 bases. The CDR3 loop reads CASSQKGSRLDTQYF. CDR3 nucleotide sequence: TGTGCCAGCAGCCAAAAAGGTTCTAGGCTAGACACGCAGTATTTT.

The chain carries TRBV7-9 and TRBJ2-1; TRBD2 agrees at 9 bases. The CDR3 has 15 residues. J lost 7 bases, V lost 7 bases, and 11 bases had no gene match. Germline CDR1 is SEHNR and CDR2 is FQNEAQ (reference sequence). The CDR3 loop is CASIDFGLARNEQFF. CDR3 DNA sequence: TGTGCCAGCATCGATTTCGGACTAGCGAGGAATGAGCAGTTCTTC.

This rearrangement joins TRBV7-9 to TRBJ2-5, with 9 bases lining up with TRBD1. The J call could be wrong; TRBJ2-7 is a better fit for the DNA end. Germline V gives CDR1 SEHNR, CDR2 FQNEAQ (reference sequence). This CDR3 comprises 15 residues. This CDR3 reads CASSTGQGWAYEQYF. The DNA of the CDR3 is TGTGCCAGCAGCACGGGACAGGGTTGGGCCTACGAGCAGTACTTC.

The chain has TRBV7-3 and TRBJ2-1; 10 nucleotides line up with TRBD2. V shed 5 bases and J 3 bases; nucleotides not matched to a gene: 4. The germline gives CDR1 SGHTA, CDR2 FQGTGA. This CDR3 is 15 amino acids long. The CDR3 DNA reads TGTGCCAGCAGCCCAATAGCGGGAGGCTACAATGAGCAGTTCTTC. It specifies CASSPIAGGYNEQFF. The variable domain in full, with the rest retrieved from reference TRBV7-3 and TRBJ2-1, is GAGVSQTPSNKVTEKGKYVELRCDPISGHTALYWYRQSLGQGPEFLIYFQGTGAADDSGLPNDRFFAVRPEGSVSTLKIQRTERGDSAVYLCASSPIAGGYNEQFFGPGTRLTVL.

The chain carries TRBV7-6 and TRBJ2-3, with D maybe TRBD2 (6 bases). V was cut by 3 bases and J by 5 bases, with 18 bases left in between. CDR1 is SGHVS and CDR2 is FNYEAQ in the germline V gene. This CDR3 is 16 amino acids long. The CDR3 here is CASSFRGTPVRDTQYF. The CDR3 DNA sequence: TGTGCCAGCAGCTTTCGCGGGACTCCCGTAAGAGATACGCAGTATTTT.

The rearrangement uses TRBV18 and TRBJ2-1, with D hard to call. This CDR3 is 13 amino acids long. Germline loops: CDR1 KGHSH, CDR2 LQKENI. The V and J ends lost 4 bases and 8 bases respectively, with 12 bases between them. CDR3 sequence (DNA): TGTGCCAGCTCACTTCTGGAGTTGGATGAGCAGTTCTTC. Residues: CASSLLELDEQFF.

In regard to this clone: Other DNA sequences within the sample encode an identical CDR3. The chain joins TRBV2 to TRBJ1-2, with 7 bases that match TRBD1. Trimming removed 6 bases from V and 2 bases from J; junction bases left unmatched: 6. This CDR3 contains 14 residues. Germline-derived CDR1 and CDR2 are SNHLY and FYNNEI. The CDR3 is CASRVTGENYGYTF. In DNA form, the CDR3 reads TGTGCCAGCAGAGTCACAGGGGAGAACTATGGCTACACCTTC.

The chain couples TRBV6-5 to TRBJ2-5; 7 nucleotides match TRBD2. In germline, CDR1 is MNHEY, CDR2 SVGAGI. Unmatched junction bases numbered 5, after V lost 2 bases and J lost 2 bases. The CDR3 spans 15 residues. The CDR3 coding sequence is TGTGCCAGCAGTTACGGCAGGGAGGGTCAAGAGACCCAGTACTTC. Translated: CASSYGREGQETQYF.

The chain uses TRBV4-1 and TRBJ2-1; maybe TRBD2 (5 bases). The CDR3 totals 14 residues. V gave up 4 bases and J gave up 9 bases, with 16 bases separating them. Germline CDR1 MGHRA, CDR2 YSYEKL. The CDR3 DNA sequence: TGCGCCAGCAGCCGTGGACCGTCTCGGGGTGAGCAGTTCTTC. Its translation: CASSRGPSRGEQFF.

V gene TRBV2 combines with J gene TRBJ1-2; D call uncertain. Germline V gene sequence: CDR1 SNHLY, CDR2 FYNNEI. The V end was cut by 4 bases, the J end by 2 bases, with 2 bases between. This CDR3 comprises 11 residues. The CDR3 DNA sequence: TGTGCCAGCAGTGCAAACTATGGCTACACCTTC. Protein product: CASSANYGYTF.

The chain carries TRBV5-4 and TRBJ1-1; D ambiguous. CDR3 length: 13 residues. In germline, CDR1 is SGHNT, CDR2 YYREEE (reference sequence). V dropped 4 bases and J dropped 11 bases, with 18 bases sitting between them. The CDR3 region has the DNA TGTGCCAGCAGCCAAAACTTACAGCTTAGGGCTTTCTTT. It is translated as CASSQNLQLRAFF.

The sample holds a few counts of this clone. This sequence joins TRBV4-1 and TRBJ1-1; 9 positions agree with TRBD1. The germline V gene has CDR1 MGHRA and CDR2 YSYEKL. The V gene end was trimmed by 3 bases and the J gene end by 3 bases; junction bases not matched to a gene: 5. The CDR3 contains 15 residues. The CDR3 is CASSQGTGRDTEAFF. In DNA form, the CDR3 reads TGCGCCAGCAGCCAGGGGACAGGGCGTGACACTGAAGCTTTCTTT.

The chain combines TRBV28 with TRBJ2-7; 11 bases line up with TRBD2. This CDR3 region has 13 residues. Germline assignment: CDR1 MDHEN and CDR2 SYDVKM. The CDR3 loop reads CAIKTSGSNEQYF. DNA of the CDR3: TGTGCGATCAAAACTAGCGGGAGCAACGAGCAGTACTTC.

This clone was found once. The V gene is TRBV10-3, the J gene TRBJ1-4; the D gene is possibly TRBD1 (5 bases). Germline CDR1 ENHRY, CDR2 SYGVKD. The length of the CDR3 is 13 residues. V was trimmed by 10 bases and J by 0 bases, leaving 9 bases between them. In nucleotides, the CDR3 is TGTGCCACACGGGGGACAACTAATGAAAAACTGTTTTTT. It specifies CATRGTTNEKLFF.

The chain has TRBV2 and TRBJ2-1; D is unresolved. The CDR3 length is 16 residues. The V gene lost 2 bases and the J gene lost 6 bases, with 17 bases spanning the gap. CDR1 and CDR2 (germline): SNHLY, FYNNEI. CDR3 sequence (DNA): TGTGCCAGCAGTGAAACGGCCTCCAGGATGATCAATGAGCAGTTCTTC. This sequence encodes CASSETASRMINEQFF.

This chain joins TRBV18 and TRBJ1-2; TRBD1 aligns across 9 bases. The germline gives CDR1 KGHSH, CDR2 LQKENI. Trimming took 3 bases from V and 7 from J; bases not matched to a gene: 3. The CDR3 sequence is 13 residues long. For the CDR3, the DNA is TGTGCCAGCTCACCGGGACAGGGAGTTGGCTACACCTTC. It yields the protein CASSPGQGVGYTF.